This entry concerns a single TCR beta chain. Which antigen it targets is not known. Per-nucleotide qualities are absent, and no much larger clonotype sits a single base away. TCRbeta CDR3 regions were amplified from genomic DNA using the immunoSEQ Assay, a bias-controlled multiplex PCR. In the original analysis: Nucleated cell counts per sample were estimated from amplification of reference gene primers within the assay. To quantify the absolute abundance of each unique TCRbeta CDR3 rearrangement, sequence reads were collapsed and filtered. Productive Simpson clonality was computed per sample as the square root of Simpson's diversity index over productive rearrangements. The table was pulled from immuneACCESS by TCRdb, which kept in-frame rearrangements only. Such tables lose some clones; where checked, under half of the loss comes from unresolved V genes, and the rest has no known cause. The D gene and trimming were derived from the DNA, and the V and J assignments and clone size from that table. This sample holds 230,000 or so clones; approximately 81% were observed only once. Approximately 20% of the sample belongs to the ten largest clones.

Per the germline V gene, LGHNA is the CDR1 and YNFKEQ is the CDR2. V is cut back by 2 bases and J by 2 bases, with 11 bases in the junction unmatched. Taken from cysteine to phenylalanine, the CDR3 has 20 residues. The kept DNA is CDR3 alone, 60 bases in frame from the first base. This sample is drawn from a study of blood T cell repertoires in COVID-19 (dated by TCRdb to about 2020). Broadly, across the study: The collaborator samples originated in the United States, Italy and Spain and spanned the acute and convalescent phases of COVID-19. The prospective study material was composed of cDNA or gDNA derived from T cells, B-cell-depleted T cells, or PBMCs. The dataset comprised deeply sampled blood TCRbeta repertoires from subjects exposed to, actively infected with, or recovered from COVID-19. A freely available public database, intended as a resource for researchers studying the immune response to SARS-CoV-2, is where the repertoires were released. Samples came from the ongoing ImmuneRACE study (first 160 participants) plus 1,254 subjects from 6 global collaborators. Nearly every sample came with metadata listing a de-identified subject ID, COVID-19 status, age in years and sex. Where available, HLA class I and class II types were taken from metadata supplied by the sample provider and were not determined by assay-based typing.

Each collaborating institution followed its own protocols to collect whole blood in K2EDTA tubes. For TCRbeta analysis, collaborators shipped samples in one of three forms: frozen whole blood, isolated PBMCs, or DNA extracted from either of those sample types. The research as a whole found: Clinical and demographic metadata were provided uncurated, with the amount varying by source and participant.

Material: peripheral blood. The clonotype comes from a man aged 30 to 39 with active or convalescent COVID-19. The rearrangement joined TRBV4-2 to TRBJ2-2; 13 middle bases align to TRBD2. The nucleotide sequence reads TGTGCCAGCAGCCAAACCCGATCCGGGACTAGCGGGGTAAACACCGGGGAGCTGTTTTTT. This translates into CASSQTRSGTSGVNTGELFF.